This T cell receptor beta chain was identified during a study of OX40 agonist ivuxolimab in advanced cancers. Background for the entire study: Ivuxolimab was a fully human IgG2 agonistic monoclonal antibody targeting the costimulatory receptor OX40 (CD134). Intravenous ivuxolimab was administered to patients every 2 weeks at six dose levels: 0.01, 0.1, 0.3, 1.5, 3 and 10 mg/kg. Of the approximately 50 patients in dose escalation, approximately 20 had hepatocellular carcinoma, some 15 had melanoma, 9 had renal cell carcinoma and 9 had head and neck cancer. In the dose-escalation cohort, 75% to 90% of patients were male, and the mean age was roughly 60 years with a range of 23 to 79. Prior anti-PD-1, anti-PD-L1 or anti-CTLA-4 therapy was permitted, and 30% to 45% of dose-escalation patients had received checkpoint inhibitors. Partial responses were achieved by three dose-escalation patients, of whom one had hepatocellular carcinoma and two had cutaneous melanoma. Peripheral TCRbeta sequencing was intended to test whether TCR sequence diversity was altered and clonal T-cell expansion was caused by ivuxolimab. The paper reports the monotherapy dose-escalation portion (N of about 50 patients) of the phase I ivuxolimab trial. Results the study describes overall, beyond this receptor: At doses of 0.1 to 3.0 mg/kg, clonal expansion of both CD4+ and CD8+ T cells in blood was seen between baseline and week 6. After ivuxolimab, expanded clones were on average more numerous among CD8+ T cells than among CD4+ T cells. In the 0.1-3.0 mg/kg groups, partial responders had among the lowest normalized peripheral clonal expansion, particularly in CD8+ T cells. Which antigens the clonally expanded peripheral T cells were specific for was not determined. Low levels of normalized T-cell clonal expansion were also seen in some nonresponding patients.

Points on this clone: This clone's antigen is unknown. Base-call qualities are not available, and no considerably larger clone is one nucleotide away.

Reading the germline V gene (reference sequence) gives CDR1 GTSNPN and CDR2 SVGIG. The CDR3, from cysteine to phenylalanine, totals 13 residues. Only the CDR3 DNA stays, 39 bases, in frame from base 1. Cut back by 2 bases and 5 bases, the V and J ends lie 12 bases apart. Patients with autoimmune disease history or receiving systemic immunosuppression were excluded from the trial. Peripheral blood for TCR sequencing was drawn from every dose cohort at baseline, at cycle 4 day 1 and at cycle 7 day 1. The samples were drawn from a first-in-human, open-label, multicenter phase I dose-escalation trial of ivuxolimab. Adults with locally advanced or metastatic melanoma, renal cell carcinoma, hepatocellular carcinoma or head and neck squamous cell carcinoma were enrolled in the trial. Before TCR sequencing, CD4+ and CD8+ T cells were separately sorted from peripheral blood. Genomic DNA was extracted from sorted cells for sequencing of the TCRbeta CDR3 region. The immunoSEQ Assay was used to sequence the TCRbeta CDR3 regions. Here the immuneACCESS table is served through TCRdb, limited to in-frame sequences with V and J called. Missing clones are a known gap in these copies; in checked studies unresolved V genes cover under half, and the rest lacks a known reason. The sample table shows more than 85,000 clones, and roughly nine tenths are seen once. The ten largest clones take up 1.5% to 2% of the sample.

Recombination joined TRBV30 with TRBJ2-5, with TRBD1 as a weak D call on 5 bases. The sequence derives from an adult with an advanced solid tumor such as melanoma, head and neck, liver or kidney cancer. The sequenced sample was CD4+ or CD8+ T cells sorted from blood, obtained in a trial of the OX40 agonist ivuxolimab. At the DNA level, the sequence is TGTGCCTGGAGTAAAGGGGTTGGGGAGACCCAGTACTTC. This encodes CAWSKGVGETQYF. The CDR3, completed at both ends by the reference TRBV30 and TRBJ2-5 genes, gives the full variable domain SQTIHQWPATLVQPVGSPLSLECTVEGTSNPNLYWYRQAAGRGLQLLFYSVGIGQISSEVPQNLSASRPQDRQFILSSKKLLLSDSGFYLCAWSKGVGETQYFGPGTRLLVL.